Sequencing of this TCR beta chain was carried out in a study of T cell responses to AZD1222 COVID-19 vaccine. Study-wide context: Some second doses came at about 4 weeks and others at about 12 weeks; these were pooled. Overall study results and limits: Only five to seven AZD1222 recipients tested seropositive at baseline. Within unmutated variant regions lay the reported targets of nearly half of spike-specific TCRs. Females made up more of the donors, who were largely white British, and clonal diversity may have come out too low.

Profiling relied on immunoSEQ multiplex PCR, and the TCRdb table lists in-frame clones only, not all of them. The data contain 100,000 to 140,000 clones, around 91% of them singletons. V lost 2 bases to trimming and J lost 2 bases, with 10 bases between them. This CDR3 is built from 15 residues. Per the germline V gene, CDR1 is SGHAT and CDR2 is FQNNGV. Comments on this clone: Its target is not known.

The sequence came from an adult in good health. The sample was peripheral blood, taken on day 0 of AZD1222 vaccination. J is TRBJ1-3 and V is TRBV11-2; D uncertain. CDR3 nucleotides: TGTGCCAGCAGCTTATCTGCCGGCCCTGGAAACACCATATATTTT. Protein: CASSLSAGPGNTIYF.